One and the same sample provided the 3 T cell receptor beta chains below, sequenced in a study of vaccination and CD4 T cells after COVID-19. Antigens for these TCRs are unknown. Treatment specified: approximately nine-day PBMC culture with coronavirus spike peptide pools or control peptides (ViraFEST assay). The assay that was used to sequence DNA from cultured CD4+ T cells was the Oncomine TCR Beta short-read assay. TCRdb analysed the PCR reads with MiXCR anew, one entry per CDR3 protein. The sample consists of approximately 15,000 distinct CDR3 sequences, around 48% of them appearing once. Input material: CD4+ T cells from blood, cultured in vitro. The receptor set was obtained from a human donor who had recovered from COVID-19.

The genes are TRBV27 and TRBJ1-3; 8 nucleotides line up with TRBD1. Germline loops: CDR1 MNHEY, CDR2 SMNVEV (reference sequence). The trim removed 6 bases at V and 1 base at J, leaving 5 bases unmatched. The CDR3 extends over 15 amino acids. CDR3 residues: CASRTDRGSGNTIYF. The CDR3 DNA reads as TGTGCCAGCAGGACCGACAGGGGATCTGGAAACACCATATATTTT.

This clonotype was seen a handful of times. The V call is TRBV6-4, the J call TRBJ1-1; the D gene is possibly TRBD1 (5 bases). The CDR3 covers 11 residues. Trimming cost V 9 bases and J 1 base, with 6 bases left between them. The germline gives CDR1 MRHNA, CDR2 SNTAGT. The chain's CDR3 is CARGRNTEAFF. The CDR3 DNA reads as TGTGCCAGGGGGCGGAACACTGAAGCTTTCTTT.

The chain has TRBV7-9 and TRBJ2-1; TRBD2 aligns across 12 bases. V trimming: 1 base; J trimming: 2 bases; junction bases outside the gene matches: 18. In germline, CDR1 is SEHNR, CDR2 FQNEAQ (reference sequence). CDR3 length: 22 amino acids. This CDR3 reads CASSLVRQTSGSPRSAYNEQFF. The CDR3 DNA is TGTGCCAGCAGCTTAGTACGACAGACTAGCGGGAGTCCCCGGTCCGCCTACAATGAGCAGTTCTTC.